Below, one T cell receptor beta chain is given with its context. The target of this receptor is not known. No base qualities exist here, and no much larger clone lies one base off it. Spanning cysteine to phenylalanine, the CDR3 consists of 16 amino acids. Left in the record is the CDR3 DNA by itself, 48 bases read in frame from the first base. Between the V and J ends, shortened by 2 bases and 1 base respectively, the junction contains 14 bases. CDR1 and CDR2, per the germline V gene, are SGHVS and FQNEAQ. The record originates from a study of technical replicates of blood from a handful of donors (dated 2017 in TCRdb). The method was the immunoSEQ multiplex PCR assay. The table was pulled from immuneACCESS by TCRdb, which kept in-frame rearrangements only. Such tables lose some clones; where checked, under half of the loss comes from unresolved V genes, and the rest has no known cause. For this sample there are around 90,000 clones; roughly 93% appear just once. Under 0.5% of the sample is in the top ten clones.

This receptor was identified in a human donor in good health. The sequencing input was T cells isolated from PBMCs. The V and J segments used are TRBV7-8 and TRBJ1-1, with TRBD1 tentatively as D gene (6 bases match). The sequenced DNA: TGTGCCAGCAGCTTACCAACCGACAGGCCGAACACTGAAGCTTTCTTT. It encodes CASSLPTDRPNTEAFF.